The next 5 T cell receptor beta chains were all read from a single sample in a study of cytomegalovirus exposure and HLA in healthy donors. Produced via immunoSEQ multiplex PCR; TCRdb's table is partial and in-frame only. This sample has about 160,000 clones, with just under 90% found just once. Specimen: PBMCs. These receptors came from a man aged 18-30 years in good health and CMV-seropositive.

V gene TRBV18 combines with J gene TRBJ1-1, with D perhaps TRBD1 (6 bases). There are 12 residues in the CDR3. Germline values: CDR1 KGHSH, CDR2 LQKENI. V dropped 5 bases and J dropped 5 bases, with 9 bases sitting between them. CDR3 region: CASSDQGTEAFF. The CDR3 DNA is TGTGCCAGCTCAGACCAGGGGACTGAAGCTTTCTTT.

DNA of the CDR3: TGTGCCAGCAGCTTAGGAGGGACCGCAACTAATGAAAAACTGTTTTTT. This gives the protein CASSLGGTATNEKLFF. The V and J genes are TRBV5-4 and TRBJ1-4, with D maybe TRBD1 (5 bases). The CDR3 is 16 residues long. Germline CDR1 SGHNT, CDR2 YYREEE (reference sequence). Trimming took 2 bases from V and 0 from J, leaving 11 bases between them. The variable domain in full, completed from reference TRBV5-4 and TRBJ1-4, reads ETGVTQSPTHLIKTRGQQVTLRCSSQSGHNTVSWYQQALGQGPQFIFQYYREEENGRGNFPPRFSGLQFPNYSSELNVNALELDDSALYLCASSLGGTATNEKLFFGSGTQLSVL.

The gene calls are TRBV30 and TRBJ1-2; 10 bases fit TRBD1. Germline loops: CDR1 GTSNPN, CDR2 SVGIG (reference sequence). The CDR3 runs to 17 residues. Trimming took 5 bases from V and 2 from J; bases not matched to a gene: 14. The CDR3 bases are TGTGCCTGGGCCGCAGGTCTTAGGGGACAGGGGAACTATGGCTACACCTTC. Translating it yields CAWAAGLRGQGNYGYTF.

The chain is built from TRBV10-2 and TRBJ2-1; 11 bases are a match to TRBD2. Germline V gene data show CDR1 as WSHSY and CDR2 as SAAADI. CDR3 length equals 16 residues. J gave up 12 bases and V 5 bases, and 15 bases lay outside the gene matches. CDR3 sequence: CASSRTLAGVSGSQFF. The DNA for the CDR3 is TGCGCCAGCAGTAGGACACTAGCGGGAGTTTCGGGGTCGCAGTTCTTC.

The chain links TRBV7-3 to TRBJ2-7; tentatively, D is TRBD2 (5 bases). CDR3 length equals 13 residues. V lost 5 bases, J lost 1 base, and 9 bases lay in between. Germline V lookup: CDR1 SGHTA, CDR2 FQGTGA. The chain's CDR3 is CASSPDSSYEQYF. The CDR3 nucleotides are TGTGCCAGCAGCCCGGACTCGTCCTACGAGCAGTACTTC. Together with reference TRBV7-3 and TRBJ2-7, the CDR3 gives the full variable domain: GAGVSQTPSNKVTEKGKYVELRCDPISGHTALYWYRQSLGQGPEFLIYFQGTGAADDSGLPNDRFFAVRPEGSVSTLKIQRTERGDSAVYLCASSPDSSYEQYFGPGTRLTVT.